The rows below give T cell receptor beta chains drawn from one sample of a study of PD-L1 blockade in urothelial cancer. TCRdb's table, derived via immunoSEQ multiplex PCR, lists solely in-frame clones and lacks some. The sample consists of roughly 120,000 clones, roughly 84% of them appearing once. The material sequenced was PBMCs, taken around atezolizumab (anti-PD-L1) treatment. The receptors were gathered from a man aged 45 to 65 with urothelial cancer. The conserved cysteine and the conserved F or W are not part of the CDR3 here. Fields, in order: V gene, CDR3 protein.

>TRBV28
ASSLIIRSNYGYT
>TRBV19
ASSMTGPSGANVLT
>TRBV2
ASSEYFPAEGGYT
>TRBV5-8
ASSLGPLEKLF
>TRBV18
ASSPLAGGPPSQQF
>TRBV19
ATSTGLAANEQF
>TRBV5-1
ASSLASGRAHFSYEQY
>TRBV6-1
ASSDPTGVAYEQY
>TRBV30
AWSQLLGSSSEQY
>TRBV4-2
ASSQDGGYGYT
>TRBV19
ASMFAGGAGEQF
>TRBV11-2
ASSSMDRGLYNEQF
>TRBV6-6
ASSYRQGGSGTQY
>TRBV28
ASSLLRTGTSNQPQH
>TRBV5-6
ASSLVSAMAKNIQY
>TRBV5-4
ASSLGGTGKNYGYT
>TRBV6-5
ASTSQDRSNTEAF
>TRBV21-1
ASSYWSSYNEQF
>TRBV18
ASGRTSTNQETQY
>TRBV6-1
ASSPRQPFNEKLF
>TRBV19
ASSSPGTDTQY
>TRBV25-1
ASSRTRQGGYEKLF
>TRBV18
ASSPLSRGSSYNEQF
>TRBV29-1
SVSRDYTGELF
>TRBV28
ASSSPQFLASTDTQY
>TRBV2
ASSTSYEQY
>TRBV28
ASRPGTHYEQY
>TRBV7-9
ASSPLGGGTGELF
>TRBV28
ASSSGTGRPEANVLT
>TRBV28
ASSLGPLKNQPQH
>TRBV9
ASSAAESGRARYEQY
>TRBV7-2
ASSLGLAGNTGELF
>TRBV19
ASSILSSASGSSYEQY
>TRBV10-3
AISEGRTGGTFYEQY
>TRBV6-1
ASSEGLRSSYEQY
>TRBV6-1
ASRAAPTGGTEAF
>TRBV19
ASNPQGVAGTEAF
>TRBV29-1
SGGQGGTYEQY
>TRBV27
ASRPTGVPNSPLH
>TRBV19
ASRTSRGSYGYT
>TRBV11-2
ASSQRADSSYNEQF
>TRBV19
ASSIQVSYEQY
>TRBV6-5
ASSRGSNYNEQF
>TRBV5-1
ASSLVSSGGSDTQY
>TRBV27
ASSLELAAGIHEQY
>TRBV5-1
ASSLAHEQF
>TRBV6-1
ASSSQGSTDTQY
>TRBV11-2
ASSKGQHTEAF
>TRBV25-1
ASSGQGGNTGELF
>TRBV2
ASSAGTGGTDTQY
>TRBV9
ASSNFGLAGGGGTGELF
>TRBV4-2
ASSQDPPLGEGLSYEQY
>TRBV7-2
ASSLDSGTYEQY
>TRBV29-1
SAGRQENTEAF
>TRBV5-4
ASSLPSDYEQY
>TRBV30
AWGANYGYT